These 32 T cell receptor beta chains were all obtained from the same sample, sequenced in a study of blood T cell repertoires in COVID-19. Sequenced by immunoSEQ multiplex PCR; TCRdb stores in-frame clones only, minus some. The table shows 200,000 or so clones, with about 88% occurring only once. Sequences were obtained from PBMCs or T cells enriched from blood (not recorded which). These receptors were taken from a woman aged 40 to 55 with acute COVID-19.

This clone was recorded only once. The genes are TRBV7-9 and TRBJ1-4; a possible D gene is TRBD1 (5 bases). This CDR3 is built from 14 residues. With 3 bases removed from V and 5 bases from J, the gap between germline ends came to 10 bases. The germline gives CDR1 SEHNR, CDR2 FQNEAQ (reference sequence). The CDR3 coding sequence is TGTGCCAGCAGCTTTACAGGCACCAATGAAAAACTGTTTTTT. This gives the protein CASSFTGTNEKLFF. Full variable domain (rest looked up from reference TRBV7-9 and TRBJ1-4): DTGVSQNPRHKITKRGQNVTFRCDPISEHNRLYWYRQTLGQGPEFLTYFQNEAQLEKSRLLSDRFSAERPKGSFSTLEIQRTEQGDSAMYLCASSFTGTNEKLFFGSGTQLSVL.

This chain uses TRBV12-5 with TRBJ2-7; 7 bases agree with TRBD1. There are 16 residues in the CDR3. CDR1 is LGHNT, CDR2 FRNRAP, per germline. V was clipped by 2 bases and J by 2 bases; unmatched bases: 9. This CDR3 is CASGLPTLGTAYEQYF. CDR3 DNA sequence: TGTGCTAGTGGTTTGCCGACCCTAGGGACAGCCTACGAGCAGTACTTC.

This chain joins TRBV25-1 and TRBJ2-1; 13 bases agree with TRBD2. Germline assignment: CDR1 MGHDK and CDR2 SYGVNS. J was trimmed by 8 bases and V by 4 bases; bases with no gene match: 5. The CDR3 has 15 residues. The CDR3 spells CASSGRTSGRHEQFF. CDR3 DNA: TGTGCCAGCAGTGGAAGGACTAGCGGGAGACATGAGCAGTTCTTC.

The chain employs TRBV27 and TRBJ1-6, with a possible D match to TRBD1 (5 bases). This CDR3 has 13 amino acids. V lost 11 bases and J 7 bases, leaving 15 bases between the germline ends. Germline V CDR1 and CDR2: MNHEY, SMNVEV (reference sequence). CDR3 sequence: CACGGSRNSPLHF. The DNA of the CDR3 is TGTGCCTGCGGGGGGTCAAGGAATTCACCCCTCCACTTT.

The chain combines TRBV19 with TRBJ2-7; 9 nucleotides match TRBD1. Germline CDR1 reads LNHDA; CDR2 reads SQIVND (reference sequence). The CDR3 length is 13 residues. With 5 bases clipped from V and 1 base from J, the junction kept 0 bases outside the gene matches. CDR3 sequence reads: CASSDRGSYEQYF. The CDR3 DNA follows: TGTGCCAGTAGTGACAGGGGGTCCTACGAGCAGTACTTC. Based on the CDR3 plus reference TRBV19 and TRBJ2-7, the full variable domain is DGGITQSPKYLFRKEGQNVTLSCEQNLNHDAMYWYRQDPGQGLRLIYYSQIVNDFQKGDIAEGYSVSREKKESFPLTVTSAQKNPTAFYLCASSDRGSYEQYFGPGTRLTVT.

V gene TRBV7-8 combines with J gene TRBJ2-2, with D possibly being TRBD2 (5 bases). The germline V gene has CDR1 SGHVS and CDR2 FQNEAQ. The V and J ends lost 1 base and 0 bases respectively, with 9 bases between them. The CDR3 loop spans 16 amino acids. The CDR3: CASSLVLASNTGELFF. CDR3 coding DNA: TGTGCCAGCAGCTTAGTATTAGCGTCGAACACCGGGGAGCTGTTTTTT.

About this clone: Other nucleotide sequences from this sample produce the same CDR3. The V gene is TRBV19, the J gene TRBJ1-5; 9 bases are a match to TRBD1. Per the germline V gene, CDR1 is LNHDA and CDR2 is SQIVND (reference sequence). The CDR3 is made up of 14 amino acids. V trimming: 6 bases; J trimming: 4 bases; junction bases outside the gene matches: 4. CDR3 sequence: CASSPTGGNQPQHF. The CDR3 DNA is TGTGCCAGTAGCCCGACAGGGGGTAATCAGCCCCAGCATTTT.

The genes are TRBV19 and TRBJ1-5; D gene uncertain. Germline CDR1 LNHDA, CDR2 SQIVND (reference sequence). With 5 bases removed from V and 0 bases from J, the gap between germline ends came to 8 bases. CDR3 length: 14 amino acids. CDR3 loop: CASSDYSSNQPQHF. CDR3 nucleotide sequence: TGTGCCAGTAGTGACTACTCTAGCAATCAGCCCCAGCATTTT.

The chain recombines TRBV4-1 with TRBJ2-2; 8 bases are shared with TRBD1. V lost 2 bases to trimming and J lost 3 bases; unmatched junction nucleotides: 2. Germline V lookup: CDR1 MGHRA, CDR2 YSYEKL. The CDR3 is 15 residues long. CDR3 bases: TGCGCCAGCAGCCAACCGGACAGGGACACCGGGGAGCTGTTTTTT. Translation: CASSQPDRDTGELFF.

The CDR3 DNA reads as TGTGCCAGCAGTTACCCGGACAGAACCTATGGCTACACCTTC. Protein sequence: CASSYPDRTYGYTF. The rearrangement links TRBV6-2 or TRBV6-3 to TRBJ1-2, with D possibly TRBD1 on 6 matching bases. Trimming removed 2 bases from V and 4 bases from J, with 11 bases in between. CDR3 length: 14 amino acids. The germline V gene encodes CDR1 MNHEY and CDR2 SVGEGT.

The chain's CDR3 is CAWNWRDEQYF. In DNA form, the CDR3 reads TGTGCCTGGAACTGGAGGGACGAGCAGTACTTC. The chain has TRBV30 and TRBJ2-7, with D tentatively TRBD2 (6 bases). CDR1 and CDR2 from the germline V gene are GTSNPN and SVGIG (reference sequence). Trimming cost V 4 bases and J 5 bases, with 9 bases left between them. This CDR3 has 11 amino acids.

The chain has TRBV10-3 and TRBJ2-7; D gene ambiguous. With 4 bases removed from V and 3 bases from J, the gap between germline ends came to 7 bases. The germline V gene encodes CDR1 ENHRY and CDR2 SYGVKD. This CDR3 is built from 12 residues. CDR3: CAISAQNYEQYF. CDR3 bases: TGTGCCATCAGTGCGCAGAACTACGAGCAGTACTTC.

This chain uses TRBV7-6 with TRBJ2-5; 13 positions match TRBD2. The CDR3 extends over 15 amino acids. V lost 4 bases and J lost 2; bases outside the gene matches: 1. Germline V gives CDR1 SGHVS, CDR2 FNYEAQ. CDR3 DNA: TGTGCCAGCAGCTCGACTAGCGGGGGGCAAGAGACCCAGTACTTC. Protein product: CASSSTSGGQETQYF.

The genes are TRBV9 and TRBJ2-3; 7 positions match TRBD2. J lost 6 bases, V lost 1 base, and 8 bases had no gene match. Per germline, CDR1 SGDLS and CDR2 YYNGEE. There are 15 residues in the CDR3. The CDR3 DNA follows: TGTGCCAGCAGCGTATCCTTGACTAGCAAGGATACGCAGTATTTT. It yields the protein CASSVSLTSKDTQYF.

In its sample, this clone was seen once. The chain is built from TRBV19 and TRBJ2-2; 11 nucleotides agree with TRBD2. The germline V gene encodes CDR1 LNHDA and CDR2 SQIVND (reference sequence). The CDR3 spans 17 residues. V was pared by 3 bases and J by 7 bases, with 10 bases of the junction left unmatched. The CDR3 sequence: CASSMGLAEFGSGELFF. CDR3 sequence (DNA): TGTGCCAGTAGTATGGGACTAGCGGAGTTCGGGAGCGGGGAGCTGTTTTTT.

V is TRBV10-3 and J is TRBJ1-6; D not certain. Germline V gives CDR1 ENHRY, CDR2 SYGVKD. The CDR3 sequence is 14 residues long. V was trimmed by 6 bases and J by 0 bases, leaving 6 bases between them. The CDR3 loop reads CAISQASYNSPLHF. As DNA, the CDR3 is TGTGCCATCAGCCAAGCCTCCTATAATTCACCCCTCCACTTT.

The CDR3 DNA follows: TGTGCCAGCAGCCCCAGGGGGCTAACTGAAGCTTTCTTT. It translates to CASSPRGLTEAFF. The J gene is TRBJ1-1, the V gene TRBV3-1 (or the pseudogene TRBV3-2), with TRBD1 matching over 8 bases. The CDR3 has 13 residues. V was pared by 4 bases and J by 5 bases, with 3 bases of the junction left unmatched. The V gene's germline CDR1 is LGHDT and CDR2 YNNKEL (reference sequence).

CDR3 sequence: CASSALSGAGVNYGYTF. CDR3 nucleotide sequence: TGTGCCAGCAGTGCCCTATCTGGGGCAGGGGTTAACTATGGCTACACCTTC. The chain couples TRBV2 to TRBJ1-2; tentative D call: TRBD1 (6 bases). Trimming shortened V by 4 bases and J by 1 base, and 19 bases separated the two germline ends. Germline-derived CDR1 and CDR2 are SNHLY and FYNNEI. This CDR3 comprises 17 residues.

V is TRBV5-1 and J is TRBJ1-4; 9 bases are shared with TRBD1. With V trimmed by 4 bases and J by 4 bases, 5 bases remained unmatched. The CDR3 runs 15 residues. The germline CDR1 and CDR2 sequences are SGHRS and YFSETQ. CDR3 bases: TGCGCCAGCAGCGCCGGGACAGGGAGTAATGAAAAACTGTTTTTT. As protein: CASSAGTGSNEKLFF. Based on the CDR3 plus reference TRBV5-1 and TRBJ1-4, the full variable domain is KAGVTQTPRYLIKTRGQQVTLSCSPISGHRSVSWYQQTPGQGLQFLFEYFSETQRNKGNFPGRFSGRQFSNSRSEMNVSTLELGDSALYLCASSAGTGSNEKLFFGSGTQLSVL.

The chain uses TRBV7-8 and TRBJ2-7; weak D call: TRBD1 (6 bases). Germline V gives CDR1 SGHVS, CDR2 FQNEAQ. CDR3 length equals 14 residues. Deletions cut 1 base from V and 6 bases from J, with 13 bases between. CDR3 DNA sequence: TGTGCCAGCAGCTTAGTTAGGACAGCACTCGAGCAGTACTTC. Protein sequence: CASSLVRTALEQYF.

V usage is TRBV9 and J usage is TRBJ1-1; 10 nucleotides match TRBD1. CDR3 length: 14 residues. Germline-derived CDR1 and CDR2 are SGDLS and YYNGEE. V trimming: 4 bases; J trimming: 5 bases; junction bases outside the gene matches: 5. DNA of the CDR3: TGTGCCAGCAGCATCGGACAGGGGGGTACTGAAGCTTTCTTT. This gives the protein CASSIGQGGTEAFF.

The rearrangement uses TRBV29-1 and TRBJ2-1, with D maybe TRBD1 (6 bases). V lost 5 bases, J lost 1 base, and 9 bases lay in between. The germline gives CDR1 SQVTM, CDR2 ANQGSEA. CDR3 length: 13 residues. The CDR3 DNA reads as TGCAGCGTTAAACAGGGTTCCTACAATGAGCAGTTCTTC. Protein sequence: CSVKQGSYNEQFF.

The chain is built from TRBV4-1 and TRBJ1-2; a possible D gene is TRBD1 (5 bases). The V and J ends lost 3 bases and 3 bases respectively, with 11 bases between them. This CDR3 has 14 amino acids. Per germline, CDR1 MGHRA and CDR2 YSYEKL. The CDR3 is CASSQVKGDYGYTF. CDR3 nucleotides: TGCGCCAGCAGCCAGGTGAAAGGGGACTATGGCTACACCTTC.

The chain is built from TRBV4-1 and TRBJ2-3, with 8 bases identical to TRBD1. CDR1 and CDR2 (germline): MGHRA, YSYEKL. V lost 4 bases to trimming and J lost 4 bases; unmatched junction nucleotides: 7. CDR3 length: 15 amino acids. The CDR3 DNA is TGCGCCAGCAGCCTACCCGGGACAGGAGCAGATACGCAGTATTTT. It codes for CASSLPGTGADTQYF.

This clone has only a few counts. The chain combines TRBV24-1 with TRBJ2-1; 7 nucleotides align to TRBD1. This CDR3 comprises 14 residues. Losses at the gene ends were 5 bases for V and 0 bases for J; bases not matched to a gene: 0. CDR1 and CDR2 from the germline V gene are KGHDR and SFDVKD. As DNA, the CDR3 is TGTGCCACCAGTGCAGGGGGCTCCTACAATGAGCAGTTCTTC. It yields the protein CATSAGGSYNEQFF.

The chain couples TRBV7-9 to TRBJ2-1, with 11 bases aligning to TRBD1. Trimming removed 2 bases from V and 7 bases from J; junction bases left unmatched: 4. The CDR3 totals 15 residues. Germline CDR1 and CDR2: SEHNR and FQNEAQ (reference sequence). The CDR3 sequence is CASSLIGTGGNEQFF. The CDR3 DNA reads TGTGCCAGCAGCTTAATCGGGACAGGGGGGAATGAGCAGTTCTTC.

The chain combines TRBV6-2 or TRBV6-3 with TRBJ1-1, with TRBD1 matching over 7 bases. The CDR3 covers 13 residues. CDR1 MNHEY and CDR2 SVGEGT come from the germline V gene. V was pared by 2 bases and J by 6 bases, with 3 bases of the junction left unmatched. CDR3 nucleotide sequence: TGTGCCAGCAGTTACGGACAGGTCCCTGAAGCTTTCTTT. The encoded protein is CASSYGQVPEAFF.

The CDR3 protein is CASSSQGYTEAFF. The CDR3 DNA reads as TGTGCCAGCAGCAGTCAGGGTTACACTGAAGCTTTCTTT. The V and J genes are TRBV2 and TRBJ1-1, with TRBD1 as a possible D gene (5 bases). This CDR3 has 13 amino acids. The V end was cut by 6 bases, the J end by 3 bases, with 11 bases between. Germline V gene lookup returns CDR1 SNHLY and CDR2 FYNNEI. The complete variable domain, with remaining parts taken from reference TRBV2 and TRBJ1-1, reads EPEVTQTPSHQVTQMGQEVILRCVPISNHLYFYWYRQILGQKVEFLVSFYNNEISEKSEIFDDQFSVERPDGSNFTLKIRSTKLEDSAMYFCASSSQGYTEAFFGQGTRLTVV.

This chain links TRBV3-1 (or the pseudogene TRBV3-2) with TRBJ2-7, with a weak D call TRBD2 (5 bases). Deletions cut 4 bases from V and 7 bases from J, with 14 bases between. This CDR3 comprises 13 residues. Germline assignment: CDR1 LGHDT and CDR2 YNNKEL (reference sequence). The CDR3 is CASSRPRSGEQYF. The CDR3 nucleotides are TGTGCCAGCAGCCGACCGAGATCGGGGGAGCAGTACTTC.

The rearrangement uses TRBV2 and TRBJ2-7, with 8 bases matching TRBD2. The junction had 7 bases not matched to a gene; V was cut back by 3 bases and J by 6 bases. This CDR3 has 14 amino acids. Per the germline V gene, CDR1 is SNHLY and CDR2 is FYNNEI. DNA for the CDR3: TGTGCCAGCAGTGAGGGACTAGTTTTGAGCGAGCAGTACTTC. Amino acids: CASSEGLVLSEQYF.

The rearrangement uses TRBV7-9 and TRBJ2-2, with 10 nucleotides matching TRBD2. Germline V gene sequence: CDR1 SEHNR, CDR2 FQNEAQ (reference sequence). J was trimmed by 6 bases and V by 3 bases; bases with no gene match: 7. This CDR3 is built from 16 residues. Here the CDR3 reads CASSFSGGNFPGELFF. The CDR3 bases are TGTGCCAGCAGCTTTAGCGGGGGGAACTTTCCCGGGGAGCTGTTTTTT.

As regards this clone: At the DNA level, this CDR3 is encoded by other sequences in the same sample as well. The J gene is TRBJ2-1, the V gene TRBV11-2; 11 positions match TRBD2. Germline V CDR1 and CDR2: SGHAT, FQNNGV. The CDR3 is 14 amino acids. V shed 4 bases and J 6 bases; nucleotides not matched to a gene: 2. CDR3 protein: CASSYGLAGNEQFF. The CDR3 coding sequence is TGTGCCAGCAGCTATGGACTAGCGGGCAATGAGCAGTTCTTC.